The sequence of this T cell receptor (beta chain) was determined in a study of T cells in Graves' hyperthyroidism and ophthalmopathy. General observations from the study: Stable hyperthyroidism and ophthalmopathy were separated using 13 V-J signatures.

Template material for amplifying TCR beta CDR3 regions consisted of RNA transcripts. HTBI primers were used for first-round RT-PCR of the TCR CDR3. Each CDR3 protein gets one entry after TCRdb re-called the multiplex PCR reads with MiXCR. The sample has 400,000 to 500,000 distinct CDR3 sequences; around 15% are singletons. Exclusion of patients followed from uncontrolled infection, other autoimmune disease, pregnancy or lactation. About this clonotype: Its antigen is not identified. The junction departs from germline at one end; a sequencing error may be responsible.

Germline V gene sequence: CDR1 SGHRS, CDR2 YFSETQ. The length of the CDR3 is 15 residues. The TCR sequence derives from a young woman with Graves' hyperthyroidism. The sample consisted of blood. The rearrangement uses TRBV5-1 and TRBJ1-2; 7 bases agree with TRBD1. This CDR3 reads CASSLGNRGLNGYTF. In DNA form, the CDR3 reads TGTGCCAGCAGCTTGGGAAACAGGGGCCTTAATGGCTACACCTTC.